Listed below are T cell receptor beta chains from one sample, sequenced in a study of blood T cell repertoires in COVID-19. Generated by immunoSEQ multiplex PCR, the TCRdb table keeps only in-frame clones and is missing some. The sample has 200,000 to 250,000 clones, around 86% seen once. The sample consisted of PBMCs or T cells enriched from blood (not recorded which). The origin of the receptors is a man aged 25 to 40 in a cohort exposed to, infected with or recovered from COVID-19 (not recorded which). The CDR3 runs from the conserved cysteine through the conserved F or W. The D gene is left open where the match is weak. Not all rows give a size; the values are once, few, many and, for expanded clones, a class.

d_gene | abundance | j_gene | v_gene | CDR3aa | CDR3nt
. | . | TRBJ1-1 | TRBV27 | CASSLGRGAVVSFF | TGTGCCAGCAGTTTAGGGAGGGGGGCAGTTGTATCTTTCTTT
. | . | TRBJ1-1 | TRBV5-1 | CASSREQGNTEAFF | TGCGCCAGCAGCAGAGAACAGGGGAACACTGAAGCTTTCTTT
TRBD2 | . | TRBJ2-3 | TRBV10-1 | CASSALAGSTDTQYF | TGCGCCAGCAGTGCGTTAGCGGGTTCCACAGATACGCAGTATTTT
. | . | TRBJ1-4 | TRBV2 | CATVGTGPGGEKLFF | TGTGCCACCGTCGGGACGGGGCCGGGGGGGGAAAAACTGTTTTTT
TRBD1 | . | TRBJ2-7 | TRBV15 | CASDRGVDYEQYF | TGTGCTTCAGACAGGGGGGTCGACTACGAGCAGTACTTC
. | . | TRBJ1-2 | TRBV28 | CATLDSYGYTF | TGTGCCACCTTGGACAGTTATGGCTACACCTTC
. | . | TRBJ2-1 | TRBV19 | CASSSRSRSHEQFF | TGTGCCAGTAGTTCCCGGTCCCGAAGCCATGAGCAGTTCTTC
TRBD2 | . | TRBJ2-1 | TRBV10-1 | CVSGSVNEQFF | TGCGTTAGCGGGAGTGTCAATGAGCAGTTCTTC
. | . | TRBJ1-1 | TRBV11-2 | CASSSGQPPEAFF | TGTGCCAGCAGCTCCGGACAGCCACCCGAAGCTTTCTTT
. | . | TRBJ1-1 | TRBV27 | CASSLDTRNTEAFF | TGTGCCAGCAGTTTAGACACCAGGAACACTGAAGCTTTCTTT
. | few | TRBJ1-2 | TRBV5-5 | CASSLGNGYTF | TGTGCCAGCAGCTTGGGTAATGGCTACACCTTC
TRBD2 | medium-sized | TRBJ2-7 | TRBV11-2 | CASSSLSGSADEQYF | TGTGCCAGCAGCTCGCTTAGCGGGAGTGCCGACGAGCAGTACTTC
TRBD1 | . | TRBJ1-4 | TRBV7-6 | CASSPRTGGGREKLFF | TGTGCCAGCAGCCCTAGGACAGGGGGTGGCAGAGAAAAACTGTTTTTT
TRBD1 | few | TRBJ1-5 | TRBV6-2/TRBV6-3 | CASSYSGQPLNQPQHF | TGTGCCAGCAGTTATTCGGGACAGCCGCTGAATCAGCCCCAGCATTTT
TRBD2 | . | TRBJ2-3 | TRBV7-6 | CASSLEAGLTDTQYF | TGTGCCAGCAGCTTAGAAGCGGGGCTCACAGATACGCAGTATTTT
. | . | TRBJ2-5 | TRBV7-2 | CASSLVQPKSTQYF | TGTGCCAGCAGCTTAGTACAGCCTAAGAGCACCCAGTACTTC
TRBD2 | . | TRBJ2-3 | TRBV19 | CASTHSGTSSRTDTQYF | TGTGCCAGTACTCATTCCGGGACTAGCAGTCGCACAGATACGCAGTATTTT
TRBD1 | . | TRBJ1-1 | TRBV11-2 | CASSSRGQGGRF | TGTGCCAGCAGCTCTAGGGGACAGGGCGGGCGGTTT
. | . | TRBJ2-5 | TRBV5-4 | CASSSPQETQYF | TGTGCCAGCAGCTCCCCACAAGAGACCCAGTACTTC
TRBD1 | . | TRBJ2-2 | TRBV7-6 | CASSSGQGGAGELFF | TGTGCCAGCAGCTCGGGACAGGGCGGAGCCGGGGAGCTGTTTTTT
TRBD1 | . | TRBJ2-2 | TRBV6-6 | CASSYMTGTYTGELFF | TGTGCCAGCAGTTACATGACAGGGACCTACACCGGGGAGCTGTTTTTT
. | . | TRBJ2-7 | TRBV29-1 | CSVGGAASYEQYF | TGCAGCGTTGGTGGGGCAGCCTCCTACGAGCAGTACTTC
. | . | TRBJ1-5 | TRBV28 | CASSKEDQPQHF | TGTGCCAGCAGTAAGGAGGATCAGCCCCAGCATTTT
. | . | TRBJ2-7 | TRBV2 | CASSEVGPGALYYEQYF | TGTGCCAGCAGTGAAGTGGGCCCCGGCGCCCTCTACTACGAGCAGTACTTC
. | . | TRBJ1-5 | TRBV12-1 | CASSLGQGGGTQHF | TGTGCCAGCAGCCTGGGACAGGGGGGTGGGACCCAGCATTTT
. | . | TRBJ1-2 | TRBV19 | CASSWRDLGNYGYTF | TGTGCCAGTAGTTGGAGGGACCTTGGTAACTATGGCTACACCTTC
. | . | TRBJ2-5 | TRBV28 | CASSSTSGLYLETQYF | TGTGCCAGCAGCTCCACATCGGGACTTTACCTGGAGACCCAGTACTTC
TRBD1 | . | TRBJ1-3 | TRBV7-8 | CASSPRAGQGITNTIYF | TGTGCCAGCAGCCCGAGAGCGGGACAGGGGATCACAAACACCATATATTTT
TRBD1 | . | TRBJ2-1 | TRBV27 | CASSWQGALRSNEQFF | TGTGCCAGCAGTTGGCAGGGGGCTTTACGGAGTAATGAGCAGTTCTTC
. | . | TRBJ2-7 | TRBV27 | CASSLSGREQYF | TGTGCCAGCAGTTTATCGGGGCGGGAGCAGTACTTC
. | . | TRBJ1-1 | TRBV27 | CASSKNRVSRTEAFF | TGTGCCAGCAGTAAGAACAGGGTGTCGCGCACTGAAGCTTTCTTT
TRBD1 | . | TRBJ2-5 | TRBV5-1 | CASSGDRGLETQYF | TGCGCCAGCAGCGGAGACAGGGGGCTAGAGACCCAGTACTTC
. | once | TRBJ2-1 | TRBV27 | CASSLFTPAELNYNEQFF | TGTGCCAGCAGTTTATTCACCCCCGCGGAACTAAACTACAATGAGCAGTTCTTC
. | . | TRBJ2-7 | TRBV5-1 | CASSFRPWGGPIYEQYF | TGCGCCAGCAGCTTCAGACCCTGGGGGGGGCCCATCTACGAGCAGTACTTC
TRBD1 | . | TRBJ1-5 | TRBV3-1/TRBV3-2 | CASSQFKQGAYNQPQHF | TGTGCCAGCAGCCAATTTAAACAGGGGGCTTACAATCAGCCCCAGCATTTT
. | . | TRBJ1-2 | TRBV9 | CASSAGVREAGYTF | TGTGCCAGCAGCGCTGGGGTGCGGGAGGCTGGCTACACCTTC
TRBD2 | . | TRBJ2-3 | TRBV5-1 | CASSSLAHPSTDTQYF | TGCGCCAGCAGCTCACTAGCGCACCCTAGCACAGATACGCAGTATTTT
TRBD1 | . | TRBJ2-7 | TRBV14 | CASSQGEGQGPYEQYF | TGTGCCAGCAGCCAAGGGGAGGGACAGGGGCCGTACGAGCAGTACTTC
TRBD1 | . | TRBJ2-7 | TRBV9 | CASSASGQGSYEQYF | TGTGCCAGCAGCGCCTCGGGACAGGGCTCCTACGAGCAGTACTTC
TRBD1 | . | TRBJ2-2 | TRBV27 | CASSFSRGRGGELFF | TGTGCCAGCAGTTTCTCCAGGGGGCGAGGCGGGGAGCTGTTTTTT
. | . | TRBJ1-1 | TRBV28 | CASSLRTGGVNTEAFF | TGTGCCAGCAGTCTGCGGACGGGGGGGGTGAACACTGAAGCTTTCTTT
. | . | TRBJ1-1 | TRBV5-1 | CASSFSLMNTEAFF | TGCGCCAGCAGCTTCTCACTAATGAACACTGAAGCTTTCTTT
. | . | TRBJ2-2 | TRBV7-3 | CASSSRGLGELFF | TGTGCCAGCAGCTCCAGGGGTCTGGGGGAGCTGTTTTTT
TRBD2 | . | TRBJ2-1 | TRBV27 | CASSFGTNINEQFF | TGTGCCAGCAGTTTTGGGACTAACATTAATGAGCAGTTCTTC
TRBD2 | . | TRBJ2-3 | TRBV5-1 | CASSYGTSGRSDTQYF | TGCGCCAGCAGCTACGGGACTAGCGGGAGGTCAGATACGCAGTATTTT
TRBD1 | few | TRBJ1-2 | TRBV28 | CASAPGTGEYGYTF | TGTGCCAGCGCTCCCGGGACAGGGGAATATGGCTACACCTTC
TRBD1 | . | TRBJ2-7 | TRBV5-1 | CASSTDRGSAEQYF | TGCGCCAGCAGCACGGACAGGGGGTCTGCCGAGCAGTACTTC
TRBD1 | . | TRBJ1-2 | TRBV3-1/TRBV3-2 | CASSQRSGQAFYGYTF | TGTGCCAGCAGCCAAAGGTCGGGACAGGCCTTCTATGGCTACACCTTC
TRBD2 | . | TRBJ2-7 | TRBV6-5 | CASSRTSGLYEQYF | TGTGCCAGCAGTCGGACTAGCGGCCTCTACGAGCAGTACTTC